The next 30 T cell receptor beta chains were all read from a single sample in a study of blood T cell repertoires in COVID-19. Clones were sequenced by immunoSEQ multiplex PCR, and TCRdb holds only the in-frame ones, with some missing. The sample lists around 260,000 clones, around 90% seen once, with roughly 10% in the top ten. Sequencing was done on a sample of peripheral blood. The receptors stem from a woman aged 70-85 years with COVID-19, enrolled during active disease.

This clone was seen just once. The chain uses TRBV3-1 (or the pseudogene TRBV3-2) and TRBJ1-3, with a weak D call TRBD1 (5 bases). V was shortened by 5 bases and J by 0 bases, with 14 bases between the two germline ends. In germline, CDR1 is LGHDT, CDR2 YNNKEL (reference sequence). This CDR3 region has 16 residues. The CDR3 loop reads CASSNIDSLSGNTIYF. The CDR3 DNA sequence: TGTGCCAGCAGCAATATAGACAGTCTCTCTGGAAACACCATATATTTT.

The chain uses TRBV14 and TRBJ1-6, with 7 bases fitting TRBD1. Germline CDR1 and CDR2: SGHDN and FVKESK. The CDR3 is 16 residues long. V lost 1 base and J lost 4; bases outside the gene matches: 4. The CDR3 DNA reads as TGTGCCAGCAGCCAAGCTGGGACAGCGTATAATTCACCCCTCCACTTT. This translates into CASSQAGTAYNSPLHF. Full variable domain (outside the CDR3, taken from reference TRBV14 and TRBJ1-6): EAGVTQFPSHSVIEKGQTVTLRCDPISGHDNLYWYRRVMGKEIKFLLHFVKESKQDESGMPNNRFLAERTGGTYSTLKVQPAELEDSGVYFCASSQAGTAYNSPLHFGNGTRLTVT.

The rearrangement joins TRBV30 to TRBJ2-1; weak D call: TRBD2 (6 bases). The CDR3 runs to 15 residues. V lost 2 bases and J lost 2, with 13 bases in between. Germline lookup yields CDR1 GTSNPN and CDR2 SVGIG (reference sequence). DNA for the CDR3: TGTGCCTGGAGTTCGGGACTCGGGACCTACAATGAGCAGTTCTTC. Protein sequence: CAWSSGLGTYNEQFF.

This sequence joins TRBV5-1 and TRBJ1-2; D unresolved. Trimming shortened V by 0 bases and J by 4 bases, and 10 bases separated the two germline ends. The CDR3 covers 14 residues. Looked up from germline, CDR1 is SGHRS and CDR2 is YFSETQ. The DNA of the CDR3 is TGCGCCAGCAGCTTGGGTGAGGAGGTCTATGGCTACACCTTC. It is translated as CASSLGEEVYGYTF.

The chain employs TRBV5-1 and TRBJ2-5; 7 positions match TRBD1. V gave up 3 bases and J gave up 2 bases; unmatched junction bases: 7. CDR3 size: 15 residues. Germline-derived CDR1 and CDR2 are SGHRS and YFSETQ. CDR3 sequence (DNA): TGCGCCAGCAGCTCGGCCAGGGGGATACAAGAGACCCAGTACTTC. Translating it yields CASSSARGIQETQYF.

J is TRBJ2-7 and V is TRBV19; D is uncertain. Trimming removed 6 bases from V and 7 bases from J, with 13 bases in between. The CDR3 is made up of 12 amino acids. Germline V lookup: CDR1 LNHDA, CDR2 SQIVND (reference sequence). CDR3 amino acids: CASSPGRLEQYF. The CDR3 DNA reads TGTGCCAGTAGCCCAGGCCGGTTGGAGCAGTACTTC.

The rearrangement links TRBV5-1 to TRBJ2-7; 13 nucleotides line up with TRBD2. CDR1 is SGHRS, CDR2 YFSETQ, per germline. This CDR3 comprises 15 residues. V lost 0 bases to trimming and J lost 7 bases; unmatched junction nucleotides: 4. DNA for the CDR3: TGCGCCAGCAGCTTGGAACTAGCGGGAGGGAGGGAGCAGTACTTC. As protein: CASSLELAGGREQYF.

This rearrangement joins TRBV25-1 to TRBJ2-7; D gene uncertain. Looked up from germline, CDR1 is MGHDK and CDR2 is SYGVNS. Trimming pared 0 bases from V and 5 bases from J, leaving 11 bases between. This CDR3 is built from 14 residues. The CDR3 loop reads CASSEYYSFNEQYF. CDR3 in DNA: TGTGCCAGCAGTGAATATTACAGCTTTAACGAGCAGTACTTC.

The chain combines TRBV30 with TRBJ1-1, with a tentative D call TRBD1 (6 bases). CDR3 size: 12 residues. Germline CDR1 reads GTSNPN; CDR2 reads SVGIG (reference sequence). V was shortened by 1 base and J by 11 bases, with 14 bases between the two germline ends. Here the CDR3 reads CAWSAGYRAAFF. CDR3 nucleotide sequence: TGTGCCTGGAGTGCAGGGTACAGGGCTGCTTTCTTT.

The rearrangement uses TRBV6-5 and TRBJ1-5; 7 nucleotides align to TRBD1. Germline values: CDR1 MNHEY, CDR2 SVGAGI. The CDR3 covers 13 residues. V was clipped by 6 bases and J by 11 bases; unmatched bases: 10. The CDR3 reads CASRRQGVSTQHF. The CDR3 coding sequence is TGTGCCAGCAGACGTCAGGGGGTCTCGACCCAGCATTTT.

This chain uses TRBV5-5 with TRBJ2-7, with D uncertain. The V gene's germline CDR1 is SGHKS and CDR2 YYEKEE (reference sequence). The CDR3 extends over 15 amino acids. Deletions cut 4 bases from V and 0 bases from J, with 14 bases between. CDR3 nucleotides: TGTGCCAGCAGCCCGGCGCAGGTGGACTCCTACGAGCAGTACTTC. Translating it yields CASSPAQVDSYEQYF.

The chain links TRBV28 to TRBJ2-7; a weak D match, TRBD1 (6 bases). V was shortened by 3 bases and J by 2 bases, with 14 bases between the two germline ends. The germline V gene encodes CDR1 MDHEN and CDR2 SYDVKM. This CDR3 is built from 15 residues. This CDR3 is CASSFAVNRAYEQYF. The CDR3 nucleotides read TGTGCCAGCAGTTTTGCTGTCAACAGGGCCTACGAGCAGTACTTC. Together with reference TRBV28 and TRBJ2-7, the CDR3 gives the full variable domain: DVKVTQSSRYLVKRTGEKVFLECVQDMDHENMFWYRQDPGLGLRLIYFSYDVKMKEKGDIPEGYSVSREKKERFSLILESASTNQTSMYLCASSFAVNRAYEQYFGPGTRLTVT.

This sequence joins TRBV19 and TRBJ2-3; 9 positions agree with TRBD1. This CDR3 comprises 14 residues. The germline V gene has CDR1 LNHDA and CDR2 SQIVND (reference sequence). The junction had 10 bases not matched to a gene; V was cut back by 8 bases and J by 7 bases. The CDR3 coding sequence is TGTGCCAGTGCCTTGACAGGGGGACGGAATACGCAGTATTTT. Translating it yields CASALTGGRNTQYF.

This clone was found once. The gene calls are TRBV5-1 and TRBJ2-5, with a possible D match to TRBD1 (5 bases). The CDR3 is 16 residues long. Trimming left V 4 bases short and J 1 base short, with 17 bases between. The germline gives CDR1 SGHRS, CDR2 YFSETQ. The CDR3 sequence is CASSPTQGWGQETQYF. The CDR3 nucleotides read TGCGCCAGCAGCCCGACGCAGGGATGGGGCCAAGAGACCCAGTACTTC. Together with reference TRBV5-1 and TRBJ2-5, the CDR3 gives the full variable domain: KAGVTQTPRYLIKTRGQQVTLSCSPISGHRSVSWYQQTPGQGLQFLFEYFSETQRNKGNFPGRFSGRQFSNSRSEMNVSTLELGDSALYLCASSPTQGWGQETQYFGPGTRLLVL.

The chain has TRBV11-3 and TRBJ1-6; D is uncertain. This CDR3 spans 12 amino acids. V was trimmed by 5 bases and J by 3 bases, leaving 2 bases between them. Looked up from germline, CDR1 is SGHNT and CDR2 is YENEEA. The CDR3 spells CASSHYNSPLHF. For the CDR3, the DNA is TGTGCCAGCAGCCACTATAATTCACCCCTCCACTTT.

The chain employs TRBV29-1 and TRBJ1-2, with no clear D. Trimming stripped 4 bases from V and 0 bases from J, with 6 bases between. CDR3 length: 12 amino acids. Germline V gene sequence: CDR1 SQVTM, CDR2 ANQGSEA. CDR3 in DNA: TGCAGCGTTGGAGTGGCTAACTATGGCTACACCTTC. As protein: CSVGVANYGYTF.

Here the CDR3 DNA reads TGTGCCAGTAGTCCGGGAGGAGAAAAACTGTTTTTT. It yields the protein CASSPGGEKLFF. The rearrangement joins TRBV19 to TRBJ1-4; D is unclear. This CDR3 is 12 amino acids long. V gave up 5 bases and J gave up 8 bases, with 9 bases separating them. CDR1 is LNHDA, CDR2 SQIVND, per germline (reference sequence).

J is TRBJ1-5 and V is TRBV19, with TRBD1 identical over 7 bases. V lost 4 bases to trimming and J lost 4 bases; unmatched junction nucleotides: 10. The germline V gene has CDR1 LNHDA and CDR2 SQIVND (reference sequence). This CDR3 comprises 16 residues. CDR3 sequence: CASSTAGAGGNQPQHF. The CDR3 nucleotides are TGTGCCAGTAGTACCGCCGGGGCAGGGGGGAATCAGCCCCAGCATTTT.

CDR3 sequence reads: CASSSLAERTDFRNEQFF. CDR3 DNA: TGTGCCAGCAGTAGCCTAGCTGAACGAACAGACTTTCGCAATGAGCAGTTCTTC. The V call is TRBV6-2 or TRBV6-3, the J call TRBJ2-1; the D gene is possibly TRBD2 (5 bases). Per germline, CDR1 MNHEY and CDR2 SVGEGT. V was shortened by 5 bases and J by 6 bases, with 26 bases between the two germline ends. CDR3 length: 18 residues.

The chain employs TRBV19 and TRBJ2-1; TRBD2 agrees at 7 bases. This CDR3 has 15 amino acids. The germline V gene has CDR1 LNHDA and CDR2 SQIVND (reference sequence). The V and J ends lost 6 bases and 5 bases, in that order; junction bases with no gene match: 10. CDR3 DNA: TGTGCCAGTAGCTTTCGGACTAGGGTGAACAATGAGCAGTTCTTC. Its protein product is CASSFRTRVNNEQFF.

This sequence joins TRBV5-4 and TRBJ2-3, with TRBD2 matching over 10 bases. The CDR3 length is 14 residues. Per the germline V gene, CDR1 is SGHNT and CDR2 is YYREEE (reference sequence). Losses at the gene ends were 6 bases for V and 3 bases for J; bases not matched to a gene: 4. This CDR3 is CASIKAGGTDTQYF. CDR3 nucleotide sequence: TGTGCCAGCATCAAAGCGGGAGGGACAGATACGCAGTATTTT.

In nucleotides, the CDR3 is TGCAGTGCTAGTATCAGTGAAGCTTTCTTT. It is translated as CSASISEAFF. The J gene is TRBJ1-1, the V gene TRBV20-1, with D uncertain. The V gene's germline CDR1 is DFQATT and CDR2 SNEGSKA (reference sequence). This CDR3 is built from 10 residues. V lost 3 bases and J lost 7, with 6 bases in between.

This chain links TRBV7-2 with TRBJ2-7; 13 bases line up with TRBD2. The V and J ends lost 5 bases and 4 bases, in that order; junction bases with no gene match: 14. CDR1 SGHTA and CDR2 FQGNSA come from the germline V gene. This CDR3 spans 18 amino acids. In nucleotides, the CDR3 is TGTGCCAGCAGCACCAGAGCCTTAGGACTAGCGGGAGATTACGAGCAGTACTTC. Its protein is CASSTRALGLAGDYEQYF.

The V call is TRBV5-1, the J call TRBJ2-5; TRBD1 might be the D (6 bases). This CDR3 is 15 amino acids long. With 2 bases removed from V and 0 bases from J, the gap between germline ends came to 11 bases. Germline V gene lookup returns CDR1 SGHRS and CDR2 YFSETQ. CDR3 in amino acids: CASSLNQGYQETQYF. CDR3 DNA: TGCGCCAGCAGCTTAAATCAGGGGTACCAAGAGACCCAGTACTTC.

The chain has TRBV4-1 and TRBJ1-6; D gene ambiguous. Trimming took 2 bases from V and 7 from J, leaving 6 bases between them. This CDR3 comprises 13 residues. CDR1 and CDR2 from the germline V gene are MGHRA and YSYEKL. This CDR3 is CASSQKANSPLHF. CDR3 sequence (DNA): TGCGCCAGCAGCCAAAAAGCCAATTCACCCCTCCACTTT.

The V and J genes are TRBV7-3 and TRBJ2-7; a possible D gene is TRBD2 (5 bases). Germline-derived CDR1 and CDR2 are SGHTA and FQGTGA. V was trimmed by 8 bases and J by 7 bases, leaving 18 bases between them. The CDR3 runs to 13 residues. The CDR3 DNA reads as TGTGCCAGCGGTCGAGGGAATAAGGGTGAGCAGTACTTC. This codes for CASGRGNKGEQYF.

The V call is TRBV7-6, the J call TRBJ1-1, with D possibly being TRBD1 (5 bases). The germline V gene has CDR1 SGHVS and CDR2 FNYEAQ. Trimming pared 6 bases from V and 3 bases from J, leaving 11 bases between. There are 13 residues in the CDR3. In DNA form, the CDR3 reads TGTGCCAGCAGTTCTAAAGGGGACACTGAAGCTTTCTTT. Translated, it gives CASSSKGDTEAFF.

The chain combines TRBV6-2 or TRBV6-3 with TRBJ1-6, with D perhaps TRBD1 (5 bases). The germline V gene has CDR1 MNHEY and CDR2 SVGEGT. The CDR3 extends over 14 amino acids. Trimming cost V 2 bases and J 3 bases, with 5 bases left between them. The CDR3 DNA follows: TGTGCCAGCAGTTACGACAGCTATAATTCACCCCTCCACTTT. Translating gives CASSYDSYNSPLHF.

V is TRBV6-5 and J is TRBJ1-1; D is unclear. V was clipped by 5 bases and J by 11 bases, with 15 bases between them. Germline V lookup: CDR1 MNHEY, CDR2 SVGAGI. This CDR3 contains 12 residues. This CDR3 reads CASSNAMGDAFF. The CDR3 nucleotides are TGTGCCAGCAGTAACGCCATGGGAGACGCTTTCTTT.

CDR3 DNA sequence: TGTGCCAGCAGCCGTCGGGGTGACACCGGGGAGCTGTTTTTT. Its protein product is CASSRRGDTGELFF. The V and J genes are TRBV3-1 (or the pseudogene TRBV3-2) and TRBJ2-2; D is perhaps TRBD2 (5 bases). V dropped 4 bases and J dropped 3 bases, with 9 bases sitting between them. Germline V gene lookup returns CDR1 LGHDT and CDR2 YNNKEL (reference sequence). CDR3 length equals 14 residues.